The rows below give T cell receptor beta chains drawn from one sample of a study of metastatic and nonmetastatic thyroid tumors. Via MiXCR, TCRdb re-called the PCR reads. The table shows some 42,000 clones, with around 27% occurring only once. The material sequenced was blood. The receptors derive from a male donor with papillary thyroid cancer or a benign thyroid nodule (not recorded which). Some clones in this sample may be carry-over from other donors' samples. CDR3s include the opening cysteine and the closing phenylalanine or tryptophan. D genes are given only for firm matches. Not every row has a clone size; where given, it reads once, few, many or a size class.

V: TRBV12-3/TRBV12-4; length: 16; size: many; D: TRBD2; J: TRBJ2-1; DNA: TGTGCCAGCAGTGCCCCGACTAGCGGGAGTGATGATGAGCAGTTCTTC; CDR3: CASSAPTSGSDDEQFF
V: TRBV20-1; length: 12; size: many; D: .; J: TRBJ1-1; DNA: TGCAGTGCTTGGGACCGCCGCACTGAAGCTTTCTTT; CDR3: CSAWDRRTEAFF
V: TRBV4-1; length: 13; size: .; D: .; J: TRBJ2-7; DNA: TGCGCCAGCAGCCAAGACAGGGACTACGAGCAGTACTTC; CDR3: CASSQDRDYEQYF
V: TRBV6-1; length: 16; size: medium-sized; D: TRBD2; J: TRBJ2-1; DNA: TGTGCCAGCAGTGAACTAGCGGGAGGGCCGGGTTATGAGCAGTTCTTC; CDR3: CASSELAGGPGYEQFF
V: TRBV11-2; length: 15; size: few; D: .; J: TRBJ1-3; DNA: TGTGCCAGCGGCCGCGCGACGGTTGCTGGAAACACCATATATTTT; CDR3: CASGRATVAGNTIYF
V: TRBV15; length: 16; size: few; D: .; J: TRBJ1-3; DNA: TGTGCCACCAGCAGAGATAGGGGGTCGTCTGGAAACACCATATATTTT; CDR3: CATSRDRGSSGNTIYF
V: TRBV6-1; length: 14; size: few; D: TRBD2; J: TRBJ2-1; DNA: TGTGCCAGCAGGAAAGCGGGAGGGAGCTATGAGCAGTTCTTC; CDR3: CASRKAGGSYEQFF
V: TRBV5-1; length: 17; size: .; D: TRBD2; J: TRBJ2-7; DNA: TGCGCCAGCAGCCCCGGACTAGCGGGAGCCTTCTCCTACGAGCAGTACTTC; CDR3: CASSPGLAGAFSYEQYF
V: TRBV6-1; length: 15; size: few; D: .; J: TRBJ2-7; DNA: TGTGCCAGCAGTGAAGCGGGAGAGGGCTCCTACGAGCAGTACTTC; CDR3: CASSEAGEGSYEQYF
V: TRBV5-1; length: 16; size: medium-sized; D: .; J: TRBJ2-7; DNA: TGCGCCAGCAGCTTGGTGGCCGGGACAATCCTCTACGAGCAGTACTTC; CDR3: CASSLVAGTILYEQYF
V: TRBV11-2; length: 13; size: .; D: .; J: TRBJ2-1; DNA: TGTGCCAGCAGCTTTCTCAAGTACAATGAGCAGTTCTTC; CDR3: CASSFLKYNEQFF
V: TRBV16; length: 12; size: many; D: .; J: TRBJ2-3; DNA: TGTGCCAGCAGCCAGGGTCCAGATACGCAGTATTTT; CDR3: CASSQGPDTQYF
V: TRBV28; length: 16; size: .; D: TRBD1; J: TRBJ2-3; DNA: TGTGCCAGCAGATGGGACAGCCTCCGTAGGACAGATACGCAGTATTTT; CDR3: CASRWDSLRRTDTQYF
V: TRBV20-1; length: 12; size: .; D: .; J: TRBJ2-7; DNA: TGCAGTGCTAGAGTAAAGGGGATCGAGCAGTACTTC; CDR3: CSARVKGIEQYF
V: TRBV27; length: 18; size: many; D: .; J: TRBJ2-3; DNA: TGTGCCAGCAGTTTAGGGGCTACAGGGAAGTCTAGCACAGATACGCAGTATTTT; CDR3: CASSLGATGKSSTDTQYF
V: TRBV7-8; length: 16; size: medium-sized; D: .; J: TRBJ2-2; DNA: TGTGCCAGCAGCTTAGCGTTTGACAGAGGGGCCGGGGAGCTGTTTTTT; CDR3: CASSLAFDRGAGELFF
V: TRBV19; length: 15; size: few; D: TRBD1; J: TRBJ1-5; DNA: TGTGCCAGTAGTATAGGGACAGGGGGCAATCAGCCCCAGCATTTT; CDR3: CASSIGTGGNQPQHF
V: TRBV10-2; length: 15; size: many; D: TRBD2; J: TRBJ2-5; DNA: TGCGCCAGCAGAGGTCTAGCGGGGATCCAAGAGACCCAGTACTTC; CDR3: CASRGLAGIQETQYF
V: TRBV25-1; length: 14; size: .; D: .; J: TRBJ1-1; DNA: TGTGCCAGCAGTGAGGGACACTTGAACACTGAAGCTTTCTTT; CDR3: CASSEGHLNTEAFF
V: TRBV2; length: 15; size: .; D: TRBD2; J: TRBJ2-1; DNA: TGTGCCAGCAGTTCTAGCGGGAACTCCTACAATGAGCAGTTCTTC; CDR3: CASSSSGNSYNEQFF
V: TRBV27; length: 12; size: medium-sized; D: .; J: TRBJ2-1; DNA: TGTGCCAGCAGTACCCTGCGCAATGAGCAGTTCTTC; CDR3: CASSTLRNEQFF
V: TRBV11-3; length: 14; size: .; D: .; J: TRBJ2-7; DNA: TGTGCCAGCAGTTATGGCAGGTTCACCTACGAGCAGTACTTC; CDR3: CASSYGRFTYEQYF
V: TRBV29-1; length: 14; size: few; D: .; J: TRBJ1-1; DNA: TGCAGCGTTTTGAAGGGGCGCCTGAACACTGAAGCTTTCTTT; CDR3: CSVLKGRLNTEAFF
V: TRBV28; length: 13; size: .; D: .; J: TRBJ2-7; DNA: TGTGCCAGCAGTTTACTCGGCTCCTACGATCATTACTTC; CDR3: CASSLLGSYDHYF
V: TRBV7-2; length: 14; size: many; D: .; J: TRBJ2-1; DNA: TGTGCCAGCAGCTTAAGGAGGGGGATCGATGAGCAGTTCTTC; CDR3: CASSLRRGIDEQFF
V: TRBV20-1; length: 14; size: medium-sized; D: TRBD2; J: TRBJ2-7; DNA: TGCAGTGCTGTACTAGCGGACTTTCCCAGTGAGCAGTACTTC; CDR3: CSAVLADFPSEQYF